One and the same sample provided the 27 T cell receptor beta chains below, sequenced in a study of blood T cell repertoires in COVID-19. Clones were sequenced by immunoSEQ multiplex PCR, and TCRdb holds only the in-frame ones, with some missing. The table records around 52,000 clones, more than 70% of them present only once. Sequencing was done on a sample of peripheral blood. These receptors were collected from a woman of 80 years or more with acute or convalescent COVID-19.

V and J are TRBV5-6 and TRBJ2-5; a possible D gene is TRBD2 (6 bases). The CDR3 consists of 13 residues. Germline loops: CDR1 SGHDT, CDR2 YYEEEE. Trimming stripped 0 bases from V and 5 bases from J, with 8 bases between. The CDR3 DNA follows: TGTGCCAGCAGCTTGGCCCGGGGGGAGACCCAGTACTTC. Translating it yields CASSLARGETQYF.

The chain combines TRBV28 with TRBJ1-5, with D possibly TRBD1 on 6 matching bases. In germline, CDR1 is MDHEN, CDR2 SYDVKM. Trimming cost V 4 bases and J 6 bases, with 16 bases left between them. The CDR3 runs 15 residues. CDR3 amino acids: CASSSHGGPTQPQHF. The CDR3 bases are TGTGCCAGCAGTTCGCACGGGGGGCCCACTCAGCCCCAGCATTTT.

The chain uses TRBV6-6 and TRBJ2-5; TRBD2 matches at 9 bases. CDR3 length: 16 residues. CDR1 MNHNY and CDR2 SVGAGI come from the germline V gene (reference sequence). V dropped 0 bases and J dropped 1; count of bases not matched to a gene: 3. This CDR3 is CASSYSAGGLQETQYF. CDR3 in DNA: TGTGCCAGCAGTTACTCCGCGGGGGGGCTCCAAGAGACCCAGTACTTC.

This rearrangement joins TRBV19 to TRBJ2-3; the D gene is possibly TRBD2 (5 bases). Germline-derived CDR1 and CDR2 are LNHDA and SQIVND (reference sequence). Trimming cost V 7 bases and J 1 base, with 15 bases left between them. The CDR3 runs 15 residues. The CDR3 nucleotides are TGTGCCAGTACCCCGGGGTATAGCGGCACAGATACGCAGTATTTT. Translation: CASTPGYSGTDTQYF.

The table lists this clone with a count of one. V usage is TRBV10-1 and J usage is TRBJ2-1, with D perhaps matching TRBD1 (5 bases). The V and J ends lost 2 bases and 1 base respectively, with 6 bases between them. This CDR3 comprises 14 residues. Germline V lookup: CDR1 WNHNN, CDR2 SYGVQD (reference sequence). DNA for the CDR3: TGCGCCAGCAGTGAGCAGGGTTCCTACAATGAGCAGTTCTTC. It codes for CASSEQGSYNEQFF.

The chain joins TRBV28 to TRBJ1-2, with 8 bases fitting TRBD1. Germline loops: CDR1 MDHEN, CDR2 SYDVKM. J lost 6 bases, V lost 6 bases, and 6 bases had no gene match. The CDR3 contains 13 residues. CDR3: CASSQTRGHGYTF. The CDR3 nucleotides read TGTGCCAGCAGCCAGACCAGGGGGCATGGCTACACCTTC.

The chain has TRBV7-9 and TRBJ2-3; D perhaps matches TRBD1 (6 bases). The CDR3 has 15 amino acids. Germline values: CDR1 SEHNR, CDR2 FQNEAQ (reference sequence). Trimming left V 2 bases short and J 2 bases short, with 11 bases between. The CDR3 loop is CASSLKQGPTDTQYF. The CDR3 DNA reads TGTGCCAGCAGCTTAAAACAGGGCCCCACAGATACGCAGTATTTT.

The chain combines TRBV2 with TRBJ2-3; 12 nucleotides agree with TRBD2. V lost 6 bases and J lost 4; bases outside the gene matches: 2. Germline lookup yields CDR1 SNHLY and CDR2 FYNNEI. The CDR3 sequence is 14 residues long. CDR3 region: CASRSSGGADTQYF. CDR3 DNA: TGTGCCAGCAGGTCTAGCGGGGGGGCAGATACGCAGTATTTT.

The rearrangement joins TRBV19 to TRBJ1-1; tentatively, D is TRBD1 (6 bases). Trimming pared 7 bases from V and 0 bases from J, leaving 12 bases between. The CDR3 sequence is 14 residues long. The germline CDR1 and CDR2 sequences are LNHDA and SQIVND (reference sequence). The CDR3 nucleotides read TGTGCCAGTACTCCCCAGGGGATGAACACTGAAGCTTTCTTT. Protein product: CASTPQGMNTEAFF.

This clone appeared once. V usage is TRBV25-1 and J usage is TRBJ2-2, with 8 bases matching TRBD1. Germline V gives CDR1 MGHDK, CDR2 SYGVNS. This CDR3 is built from 16 residues. J lost 2 bases, V lost 4 bases, and 6 bases had no gene match. The CDR3 DNA reads as TGTGCCAGCAGTGTTCGCGGGACAGGAAACACCGGGGAGCTGTTTTTT. Translated, it gives CASSVRGTGNTGELFF.

The chain joins TRBV12-3 or TRBV12-4 to TRBJ1-1; D is unclear. The CDR3 covers 12 residues. V was trimmed by 3 bases and J by 4 bases, leaving 6 bases between them. In nucleotides, the CDR3 is TGTGCCAGCAGTTTGGCGGTCACTGAAGCTTTCTTT. Translation gives CASSLAVTEAFF.

This chain uses TRBV11-2 with TRBJ1-1; D might be TRBD1 (5 bases). This CDR3 is 13 amino acids long. The V end lost 1 base, the J end lost 8 bases, and 11 bases lay between the germline ends. Germline-derived CDR1 and CDR2 are SGHAT and FQNNGV. The CDR3 here is CASSLGAGWEAFF. The CDR3 bases are TGTGCCAGCAGCTTAGGGGCAGGGTGGGAAGCTTTCTTT.

CDR3 nucleotides: TGTGCCAGCGCCAGGGACAATCAGCCCCAGCATTTT. Its translation is CASARDNQPQHF. The gene calls are TRBV28 and TRBJ1-5, with TRBD1 as a possible D gene (5 bases). Germline values: CDR1 MDHEN, CDR2 SYDVKM. V dropped 8 bases and J dropped 3 bases, with 8 bases sitting between them. This CDR3 region has 12 residues.

The V call is TRBV5-4, the J call TRBJ2-4, with D maybe TRBD2 (6 bases). V lost 4 bases and J 4 bases, leaving 15 bases between the germline ends. Germline V gives CDR1 SGHNT, CDR2 YYREEE (reference sequence). CDR3 length: 15 residues. The CDR3 DNA sequence: TGTGCCAGCAGCCCCTCGCGGGGAGGAAAAAACATTCAGTACTTC. Its translation is CASSPSRGGKNIQYF. Full variable domain (remainder filled in from reference TRBV5-4 and TRBJ2-4): ETGVTQSPTHLIKTRGQQVTLRCSSQSGHNTVSWYQQALGQGPQFIFQYYREEENGRGNFPPRFSGLQFPNYSSELNVNALELDDSALYLCASSPSRGGKNIQYFGAGTRLSVL.

The chain joins TRBV10-2 to TRBJ2-1, with 7 bases identical to TRBD2. V lost 6 bases to trimming and J lost 9 bases; unmatched junction nucleotides: 8. The germline gives CDR1 WSHSY, CDR2 SAAADI. The CDR3 consists of 13 residues. The CDR3 nucleotides read TGCGCCAGCAGCCTCGACGGGGGGATTGAGCAGTTCTTC. As protein: CASSLDGGIEQFF.

The genes are TRBV19 and TRBJ1-5; a weak D match, TRBD1 (5 bases). V shed 5 bases and J shed 4 bases, with 15 bases lying between them. This CDR3 spans 15 amino acids. Germline loops: CDR1 LNHDA, CDR2 SQIVND (reference sequence). The CDR3 DNA sequence: TGTGCCAGTAGTGCCGGACGGGAGGGGAATCAGCCCCAGCATTTT. Its translation: CASSAGREGNQPQHF.

The gene calls are TRBV18 and TRBJ2-7, with TRBD2 matching over 10 bases. Looked up from germline, CDR1 is KGHSH and CDR2 is LQKENI. The CDR3 length is 15 residues. The J segment lost 4 bases and the V segment lost 0 bases, leaving 3 bases of the junction unmatched. CDR3: CASSPPERGGYEQYF. The CDR3 DNA reads as TGTGCCAGCTCACCACCGGAGCGGGGGGGTTACGAGCAGTACTTC.

The chain employs TRBV7-8 and TRBJ2-3; unclear D gene. V dropped 1 base and J dropped 6 bases, with 11 bases sitting between them. Germline CDR1 SGHVS, CDR2 FQNEAQ. The CDR3 length is 14 residues. CDR3 protein: CASSLGATTDTQYF. CDR3 nucleotides: TGTGCCAGCAGCTTAGGTGCTACCACTGATACGCAGTATTTT.

The chain has TRBV10-2 and TRBJ1-4, with unresolved D. CDR1 is WSHSY, CDR2 SAAADI, per germline. This CDR3 is 15 amino acids long. The germline V and J ends were trimmed by 1 base and 5 bases, with 11 bases remaining between them. CDR3 sequence reads: CASSELTGPNEKLFF. The CDR3 region has the DNA TGCGCCAGCAGTGAGTTGACTGGCCCGAATGAAAAACTGTTTTTT.

This chain links TRBV20-1 with TRBJ1-1, with D perhaps TRBD1 (6 bases). Germline V gene data show CDR1 as DFQATT and CDR2 as SNEGSKA (reference sequence). The CDR3 loop spans 11 amino acids. The germline V and J ends were trimmed by 4 bases and 7 bases, with 10 bases remaining between them. The CDR3 nucleotides are TGCAGTGCTACCCACAGGGTTGAAGCTTTCTTT. Amino acids: CSATHRVEAFF.

The chain has TRBV11-2 and TRBJ2-5, with 7 bases aligning to TRBD1. Losses at the gene ends were 3 bases for V and 13 bases for J; bases not matched to a gene: 8. This CDR3 has 12 amino acids. Germline V gene data show CDR1 as SGHAT and CDR2 as FQNNGV. The CDR3, as DNA: TGTGCCAGCAGCTTCGGGACAGAAATTTCGTACTTC. Residues: CASSFGTEISYF.

J is TRBJ1-6 and V is TRBV6-5; unclear D gene. Between the trimmed V and J ends, which lost 6 bases and 9 bases, there was a span of 9 bases. The V gene's germline CDR1 is MNHEY and CDR2 SVGAGI. CDR3 size: 12 residues. The CDR3 nucleotides are TGTGCCAGCAGGACTGCTCCTTCACCCCTCCACTTT. Its protein product is CASRTAPSPLHF.

This clone showed up just a few times. The chain employs TRBV12-3 or TRBV12-4 and TRBJ1-5, with 11 bases that match TRBD1. The CDR3 has 13 amino acids. The V segment lost 0 bases and the J segment 11 bases; nucleotides outside the gene matches: 0. This chain's CDR3 is CASSLAGQGAQHF. The CDR3 DNA follows: TGTGCCAGCAGTTTAGCGGGACAGGGGGCCCAGCATTTT.

The genes are TRBV5-1 and TRBJ2-1, with 11 bases aligning to TRBD2. V shed 5 bases and J 3 bases; nucleotides not matched to a gene: 7. Looked up from germline, CDR1 is SGHRS and CDR2 is YFSETQ. There are 16 residues in the CDR3. The CDR3 region is CASSPHTSGSYNEQFF. DNA of the CDR3: TGCGCCAGCAGTCCGCATACTAGCGGGAGCTACAATGAGCAGTTCTTC.

The rearrangement joins TRBV5-1 to TRBJ2-3; perhaps TRBD1 as D (6 bases). The CDR3 has 15 amino acids. In germline, CDR1 is SGHRS, CDR2 YFSETQ. V gave up 3 bases and J gave up 5 bases, with 16 bases separating them. In DNA form, the CDR3 reads TGCGCCAGCAGCTCCGGCCGGACCAGGGGAGATACGCAGTATTTT. Its translation is CASSSGRTRGDTQYF.

The chain combines TRBV9 with TRBJ2-5, with 8 bases matching TRBD1. The V gene's germline CDR1 is SGDLS and CDR2 YYNGEE. V gave up 3 bases and J gave up 3 bases; unmatched junction bases: 1. The CDR3 spans 13 residues. As DNA, the CDR3 is TGTGCCAGCAGCGAGACAGGGGAAGAGACCCAGTACTTC. Translating gives CASSETGEETQYF.

This chain connects TRBV29-1 to TRBJ2-3, with D uncertain. V shed 4 bases and J shed 6 bases, with 5 bases lying between them. This CDR3 has 10 amino acids. CDR1 is SQVTM, CDR2 ANQGSEA, per germline. CDR3 amino acids: CSVARDTQYF. Here the CDR3 DNA reads TGCAGCGTTGCTAGGGATACGCAGTATTTT.